One and the same sample provided the 24 T cell receptor beta chains below, sequenced in a study of blood T cell repertoires in COVID-19. Some clones are missing from TCRdb's copy, which holds only in-frame ones; the method was immunoSEQ multiplex PCR. The sample has fewer than 200,000 clones; approximately 85% are singletons. Material: peripheral blood. The receptors originated from a woman aged 55-70 years with COVID-19, enrolled during active disease.

This clone came up a few times. The V call is TRBV11-2, the J call TRBJ2-6; perhaps TRBD1 as D (6 bases). The germline gives CDR1 SGHAT, CDR2 FQNNGV. CDR3 length: 15 amino acids. The V end was cut by 11 bases, the J end by 2 bases, with 16 bases between. The CDR3 spells CAEQGIATGANVLTF. CDR3 bases: TGTGCCGAACAGGGAATTGCGACTGGGGCCAACGTCCTGACTTTC.

The V gene is TRBV28, the J gene TRBJ1-1; perhaps TRBD1 as D (5 bases). This CDR3 region has 13 residues. Per germline, CDR1 MDHEN and CDR2 SYDVKM. Trimming removed 10 bases from V and 0 bases from J, with 12 bases in between. CDR3 residues: CATQDTMNTEAFF. CDR3 DNA: TGTGCCACCCAGGACACCATGAACACTGAAGCTTTCTTT.

This chain links TRBV7-8 with TRBJ2-5; maybe TRBD2 (7 bases). CDR1 and CDR2 (germline): SGHVS, FQNEAQ. V lost 2 bases and J 4 bases, leaving 11 bases between the germline ends. CDR3 length: 14 residues. CDR3 coding DNA: TGTGCCAGCAGCTTACGGGGGGCCGGAGAGACCCAGTACTTC. It yields the protein CASSLRGAGETQYF.

The rearrangement links TRBV28 to TRBJ1-4; 9 bases are a match to TRBD1. Germline assignment: CDR1 MDHEN and CDR2 SYDVKM. This CDR3 contains 15 residues. Unmatched junction bases numbered 8, after V lost 5 bases and J lost 7 bases. CDR3 region: CASSPPGTGLEKLFF. The CDR3 nucleotides read TGTGCCAGCAGTCCGCCCGGGACAGGGCTTGAAAAACTGTTTTTT.

This clone was detected only a few times. CDR3 residues: CASSLDPGQGETQYF. The CDR3 DNA follows: TGTGCCAGCAGCTTAGATCCGGGACAGGGAGAGACCCAGTACTTC. The genes are TRBV7-2 and TRBJ2-5; TRBD1 agrees at 9 bases. This CDR3 is built from 15 residues. Trimming removed 1 base from V and 4 bases from J; junction bases left unmatched: 4. Germline V gene sequence: CDR1 SGHTA, CDR2 FQGNSA.

Only a few counts were recorded for this clone. This chain links TRBV6-4 with TRBJ2-3; 7 nucleotides agree with TRBD2. Trimming removed 0 bases from V and 3 bases from J; junction bases left unmatched: 6. The CDR3 loop spans 16 amino acids. The germline gives CDR1 MRHNA, CDR2 SNTAGT. The CDR3 DNA sequence: TGTGCCAGCAGTGACTCATCGAGCGGGGAGACAGATACGCAGTATTTT. Translation: CASSDSSSGETDTQYF.

V usage is TRBV28 and J usage is TRBJ2-3, with 12 bases aligning to TRBD2. Looked up from germline, CDR1 is MDHEN and CDR2 is SYDVKM. V lost 3 bases to trimming and J lost 3 bases; unmatched junction nucleotides: 1. The CDR3 is made up of 15 amino acids. The CDR3 loop reads CASSFTSGRTDTQYF. The CDR3 coding sequence is TGTGCCAGCAGTTTTACTAGCGGGAGGACAGATACGCAGTATTTT.

CDR3 sequence (DNA): TGTGCCAGCAGCTTACCCGGGGGTAGCTCCTACAATGAGCAGTTCTTC. Translated: CASSLPGGSSYNEQFF. The chain is built from TRBV11-2 and TRBJ2-1; the D gene is possibly TRBD2 (6 bases). Germline V CDR1 and CDR2: SGHAT, FQNNGV. The CDR3 has 16 residues. Deletions cut 2 bases from V and 0 bases from J, with 11 bases between.

V usage is TRBV10-2 and J usage is TRBJ1-2; 9 bases map to TRBD1. The CDR3 covers 14 residues. Trimming cost V 3 bases and J 11 bases; bases outside gene matches: 10. CDR1 and CDR2 (germline): WSHSY, SAAADI. The CDR3: CASSEQGQGEEYTF. CDR3 DNA sequence: TGCGCCAGCAGTGAACAGGGACAGGGCGAAGAGTACACCTTC.

The CDR3 region is CASSLGKQGIYSNQPQHF. Written as DNA, the CDR3 is TGTGCCAGCAGCTTGGGGAAACAGGGGATTTATAGCAATCAGCCCCAGCATTTT. The chain joins TRBV5-5 to TRBJ1-5; 7 bases match TRBD1. The germline V gene encodes CDR1 SGHKS and CDR2 YYEKEE (reference sequence). J gave up 0 bases and V 0 bases, and 9 bases lay outside the gene matches. This CDR3 contains 18 residues. Full variable domain (rest looked up from reference TRBV5-5 and TRBJ1-5): DAGVTQSPTHLIKTRGQQVTLRCSPISGHKSVSWYQQVLGQGPQFIFQYYEKEERGRGNFPDRFSARQFPNYSSELNVNALLLGDSALYLCASSLGKQGIYSNQPQHFGDGTRLSIL.

The chain joins TRBV6-6 to TRBJ1-3, with a tentative D call TRBD1 (6 bases). The CDR3 is 14 residues long. Germline V gene lookup returns CDR1 MNHNY and CDR2 SVGAGI (reference sequence). The ends were cut back, 7 bases at V and 9 bases at J, with 19 bases in the middle. CDR3: CASTYTPRGSTIYF. In DNA, the CDR3 is TGTGCCAGCACCTACACCCCCAGGGGTAGCACCATATATTTT.

V gene TRBV27 combines with J gene TRBJ2-1; 10 bases line up with TRBD2. The V gene end was trimmed by 7 bases and the J gene end by 7 bases; junction bases not matched to a gene: 10. This CDR3 has 15 amino acids. Per the germline V gene, CDR1 is MNHEY and CDR2 is SMNVEV (reference sequence). The CDR3 spells CASKRAGGVRNEQFF. CDR3 coding DNA: TGTGCCAGCAAACGAGCGGGGGGGGTGAGAAATGAGCAGTTCTTC.

This chain links TRBV7-8 with TRBJ2-5; 7 bases line up with TRBD1. V shed 5 bases, J shed 7 bases, and the junction held 10 bases outside the gene matches. From germline, CDR1 is SGHVS and CDR2 FQNEAQ. The CDR3 extends over 14 amino acids. Written as DNA, the CDR3 is TGTGCCAGCAGCCCCGTGGGTCCAGGGGGGACCCAGTACTTC. Its translation is CASSPVGPGGTQYF.

The chain employs TRBV18 and TRBJ1-1; D gene unclear. Trimming stripped 3 bases from V and 5 bases from J, with 10 bases between. This CDR3 region has 13 residues. Germline V gene sequence: CDR1 KGHSH, CDR2 LQKENI. DNA of the CDR3: TGTGCCAGCTCACCCGATGGTCGGACTGAAGCTTTCTTT. This sequence encodes CASSPDGRTEAFF.

The chain couples TRBV5-1 to TRBJ2-3; no firm D call. Germline V gives CDR1 SGHRS, CDR2 YFSETQ. V was clipped by 1 base and J by 3 bases, with 6 bases between them. The CDR3 length is 13 residues. Here the CDR3 reads CASSLFPTDTQYF. The CDR3 nucleotides read TGCGCCAGCAGCTTGTTTCCAACAGATACGCAGTATTTT.

The V call is TRBV5-1, the J call TRBJ2-5, with no clear D. V lost 0 bases and J lost 8, with 17 bases in between. Germline V CDR1 and CDR2: SGHRS, YFSETQ. The CDR3 is 15 amino acids. This CDR3 reads CASSLEVPPRGTQYF. The CDR3 coding sequence is TGCGCCAGCAGCTTGGAAGTCCCGCCTAGAGGCACCCAGTACTTC. The variable domain in full, with the rest retrieved from reference TRBV5-1 and TRBJ2-5, is KAGVTQTPRYLIKTRGQQVTLSCSPISGHRSVSWYQQTPGQGLQFLFEYFSETQRNKGNFPGRFSGRQFSNSRSEMNVSTLELGDSALYLCASSLEVPPRGTQYFGPGTRLLVL.

As to this clone: The junction and the germline gene differ at one end; a read error may be behind it. The rearrangement uses TRBV7-9 and TRBJ2-7, with TRBD2 matching over 9 bases. The length of the CDR3 is 16 residues. CDR1 and CDR2 from the germline V gene are SEHNR and FQNEAQ (reference sequence). CDR3 in amino acids: CASTLGRGRAAYEQYF. As DNA, the CDR3 is TGTGCCAGCACCTTAGGTCGCGGGAGGGCCGCGTACGAGCAGTACTTC. Combining the CDR3 with reference TRBV7-9 and TRBJ2-7 gives the whole variable domain DTGVSQNPRHKITKRGQNVTFRCDPISEHNRLYWYRQTLGQGPEFLTYFQNEAQLEKSRLLSDRFSAERPKGSFSTLEIQRTEQGDSAMYLCASTLGRGRAAYEQYFGPGTRLTVT.

Notes on this clone: This clone may be a read error of a much larger clone one base away. The rearrangement uses TRBV7-9 and TRBJ1-1; TRBD1 is a possible D gene (6 bases). V dropped 3 bases and J dropped 1 base, with 6 bases sitting between them. Germline values: CDR1 SEHNR, CDR2 FQNEAQ (reference sequence). The CDR3 loop spans 13 amino acids. The CDR3 reads CASSFRGNTEAFF. The CDR3 bases are TGTGCCAGCAGCTTCAGGGGGAACACTGAAGCTTTCTTT. The whole variable domain, remainder taken from reference TRBV7-9 and TRBJ1-1, is DTGVSQNPRHKITKRGQNVTFRCDPISEHNRLYWYRQTLGQGPEFLTYFQNEAQLEKSRLLSDRFSAERPKGSFSTLEIQRTEQGDSAMYLCASSFRGNTEAFFGQGTRLTVV.

The rearrangement links TRBV6-5 to TRBJ2-3; possibly TRBD2 for D (5 bases). The V and J ends lost 6 bases and 0 bases respectively, with 10 bases between them. Germline CDR1 is MNHEY and CDR2 is SVGAGI. The CDR3 runs 14 residues. CDR3 coding DNA: TGTGCCAGCAGGGGCGGGCCAAGCACAGATACGCAGTATTTT. Translating it yields CASRGGPSTDTQYF.

This clone was detected a few times. The J gene is TRBJ2-5, the V gene TRBV7-6; TRBD2 matches 9 bases. Trimming removed 1 base from V and 5 bases from J; junction bases left unmatched: 5. CDR3 length: 15 residues. The germline gives CDR1 SGHVS, CDR2 FNYEAQ. The CDR3 loop reads CASSLERLAGETQYF. The CDR3 bases are TGTGCCAGCAGCTTAGAAAGGCTAGCGGGGGAGACCCAGTACTTC.

The chain links TRBV5-8 to TRBJ2-1; 13 bases map to TRBD2. After removal of 6 bases from V and 6 bases from J, the junction contained 6 bases not matched to a gene. The CDR3 loop spans 15 amino acids. The germline gives CDR1 SGHTS, CDR2 YDEGEE. CDR3 bases: TGTGCCAGCACAAAAGGACTAGCGGGAGTCAATGAGCAGTTCTTC. Translating gives CASTKGLAGVNEQFF.

This clone was seen a handful of times. The chain recombines TRBV7-9 with TRBJ2-7; TRBD2 agrees at 7 bases. V lost 5 bases and J lost 6; bases outside the gene matches: 4. Germline CDR1 and CDR2: SEHNR and FQNEAQ (reference sequence). CDR3 length: 12 amino acids. CDR3 coding DNA: TGTGCCAGCAGCCGACTAGCTACCGAGCAGTACTTC. Its translation is CASSRLATEQYF.

The chain uses TRBV7-9 and TRBJ2-2; TRBD1 might be the D (6 bases). This CDR3 has 15 amino acids. In germline, CDR1 is SEHNR, CDR2 FQNEAQ (reference sequence). Deletions cut 6 bases from V and 0 bases from J, with 11 bases between. CDR3 in amino acids: CASRLGGPNTGELFF. CDR3 nucleotide sequence: TGTGCCAGCAGGCTAGGGGGACCGAACACCGGGGAGCTGTTTTTT.

The chain joins TRBV7-2 to TRBJ2-7; 8 nucleotides align to TRBD2. Germline V gene lookup returns CDR1 SGHTA and CDR2 FQGNSA. V lost 0 bases and J lost 2; bases outside the gene matches: 3. The length of the CDR3 is 15 residues. The CDR3 loop is CASSLASGATYEQYF. For the CDR3, the DNA is TGTGCCAGCAGCTTAGCTAGCGGGGCCACCTACGAGCAGTACTTC.